Following are 6 T cell receptor beta chains from one sample sequenced in a study of response to subunit inactivated influenza vaccine. Using its own MiXCR run on the RT-PCR reads, TCRdb lists one record per CDR3 protein. The sample carries hundreds of thousands of distinct CDR3 sequences, approximately 15% recorded once. This sample comprised PBMCs from blood, obtained about 12 days after vaccination. These receptors all stem from a man aged 50 to 59 who received an inactivated influenza vaccine.

The V call is TRBV15, the J call TRBJ2-5; D gene uncertain. The V and J ends lost 0 bases and 5 bases respectively, with 10 bases between them. This CDR3 is built from 14 residues. From germline, CDR1 is LNHNV and CDR2 YYDKDF (reference sequence). CDR3 in amino acids: CATSRDVVLETQYF. Here the CDR3 DNA reads TGTGCCACCAGCAGAGATGTGGTCCTGGAGACCCAGTACTTC.

This clonotype has more than one count but fewer than ten. As DNA, the CDR3 is TGCAGCGTTGTAATGACAGGGAGGTACGAGCAGTACTTC. This gives the protein CSVVMTGRYEQYF. The chain combines TRBV29-1 with TRBJ2-7; TRBD1 is a possible D gene (7 bases). Germline CDR1 SQVTM, CDR2 ANQGSEA. This CDR3 has 13 amino acids. V lost 4 bases to trimming and J lost 4 bases, with 14 bases between them.

This clonotype was detected ten times or more. The chain carries TRBV3-1 and TRBJ1-1; 10 bases agree with TRBD1. CDR1 LGHDT and CDR2 YNNKEL come from the germline V gene (reference sequence). V was clipped by 4 bases and J by 4 bases; unmatched bases: 9. CDR3 size: 16 residues. The chain's CDR3 is CASSLQPGQGSTEAFF. DNA for the CDR3: TGTGCCAGCAGCCTCCAACCGGGACAGGGGAGCACTGAAGCTTTCTTT.

Ten or more counts support this clonotype. The chain uses TRBV28 and TRBJ2-1; 9 positions agree with TRBD1. The CDR3 runs 17 residues. Trimming at V came to 5 bases and at J to 3 bases, leaving 11 bases not matched to a gene. CDR1 and CDR2 (germline): MDHEN, SYDVKM. The CDR3 sequence: CASSPLNTGGRYNEQFF. Here the CDR3 DNA reads TGTGCCAGCAGTCCTTTAAATACAGGGGGCCGCTACAATGAGCAGTTCTTC.

This clonotype was detected many times. The chain recombines TRBV5-1 with TRBJ2-5; the D gene could be TRBD1 or TRBD2 (5 bases each). Germline CDR1 SGHRS, CDR2 YFSETQ. Trimming pared 3 bases from V and 5 bases from J, leaving 14 bases between. This CDR3 is 14 amino acids long. The CDR3, as DNA: TGCGCCAGCAGCTGGAGGACTGAGGGGGAGACCCAGTACTTC. Amino acid sequence: CASSWRTEGETQYF.

The chain carries TRBV6-1 and TRBJ1-5; 12 bases line up with TRBD1. Germline V gene data show CDR1 as MNHNS and CDR2 as SASEGT. V lost 1 base to trimming and J lost 9 bases; unmatched junction nucleotides: 4. The CDR3 covers 15 residues. DNA for the CDR3: TGTGCCAGCAGTGAAGGTGGGACAGGGGGCAGGCCCCAGCATTTT. Translating gives CASSEGGTGGRPQHF.